This T cell receptor (beta chain) was documented in a study of siplizumab effects on memory and regulatory T cells. Per germline, CDR1 SGHNT and CDR2 YENEEA. V gave up 2 bases and J gave up 12 bases, with 13 bases separating them. The CDR3 contains 13 residues. Sequencing used immunoSEQ multiplex PCR; TCRdb keeps in-frame clones, though not all of them. The table has around 58,000 clones, over 65% seen once. The receptor was derived from a human donor in good health. The sample was memory CD4+ T cells sorted from blood. The chain joins TRBV11-3 to TRBJ1-4; D not resolved. CDR3 sequence reads: CASSLRPNSELFF. CDR3 nucleotide sequence: TGTGCCAGCAGCTTACGTCCTAATTCGGAACTGTTTTTT.